The 5 T cell receptor beta chains below come from one sample, sequenced in a study of T-cell memory formation after mild COVID-19. TCRdb itself ran the 5' RACE reads through MiXCR, one entry per CDR3 protein. Here the sample spans some 150,000 distinct CDR3 sequences, about 5.5% being singletons. The sequenced sample was PBMCs or a T cell subset sorted from them (not recorded which). These receptors all stem from an adult woman who had mild COVID-19 (a few samples of this study predate the infection). Cell type and time point are not known.

This clonotype appeared many times. The chain joins TRBV6-5 to TRBJ2-7; 12 bases agree with TRBD1. V dropped 5 bases and J dropped 6; count of bases not matched to a gene: 5. The CDR3 contains 14 residues. Germline-derived CDR1 and CDR2 are MNHEY and SVGAGI. The CDR3 sequence is CASSRDRGRLEQYF. The CDR3 bases are TGTGCCAGCAGTCGGGACAGGGGGCGCCTCGAGCAGTACTTC.

This clonotype was detected only a few times. The chain is built from TRBV3-1 and TRBJ2-5; possibly TRBD2 for D (6 bases). The CDR3 consists of 13 residues. Germline CDR1 LGHDT, CDR2 YNNKEL (reference sequence). V gave up 4 bases and J gave up 1 base, with 7 bases separating them. The CDR3, as DNA: TGTGCCAGCAGCCGCGGGATCCAAGAGACCCAGTACTTC. Its protein is CASSRGIQETQYF.

This clonotype has a handful of counts. The chain uses TRBV18 and TRBJ1-1; TRBD1 might be the D (5 bases). Germline-derived CDR1 and CDR2 are KGHSH and LQKENI. V lost 3 bases and J lost 0, with 14 bases in between. The CDR3 is 16 amino acids. CDR3 protein: CASSPGRDGMNTEAFF. DNA of the CDR3: TGTGCCAGCTCACCCGGCAGGGACGGAATGAACACTGAAGCTTTCTTT.

This clonotype occurred a few times. The chain combines TRBV18 with TRBJ2-7; TRBD1 aligns across 8 bases. CDR1 KGHSH and CDR2 LQKENI come from the germline V gene. The CDR3 extends over 11 amino acids. The V segment lost 5 bases and the J segment 12 bases; nucleotides outside the gene matches: 6. CDR3 sequence: CASSSQGAVYF. The CDR3, as DNA: TGTGCCAGCTCATCTCAGGGGGCGGTGTACTTC.

The chain has TRBV6-6 and TRBJ2-2; D remains ambiguous. Trimming took 2 bases from V and 3 from J, leaving 10 bases between them. The CDR3 spans 15 residues. The germline V gene has CDR1 MNHNY and CDR2 SVGAGI (reference sequence). The CDR3, as DNA: TGTGCCAGCAGTTACGGAAGGGTATACACCGGGGAGCTGTTTTTT. Protein sequence: CASSYGRVYTGELFF.